What follows are 14 T cell receptor beta chains derived from one specimen sequenced in a study of graft-versus-host responses after intestinal transplantation. Graft-derived tissue was subjected to processing to liberate intraepithelial and lamina propria lymphocytes. Clones were read by immunoSEQ multiplex PCR, and TCRdb kept only the in-frame ones, dropping some. The sample has roughly 5,600 clones; around 74% are singletons. The specimen was ileum tissue, collected 230 to 240 days after intestinal transplant. The source is a human patient who received an intestinal transplant, so some T cells may come from the graft donor.

This clone was counted between two and nine times. CDR3 bases: TGTGCCAGCAGTTACTCGAGCCAGGGTATGGGCTACGAGCAGTACTTC. Protein product: CASSYSSQGMGYEQYF. The chain couples TRBV6-6 to TRBJ2-7; D is perhaps TRBD1 (5 bases). The CDR3 runs 16 residues. V lost 0 bases, J lost 3 bases, and 15 bases lay in between. The germline V gene encodes CDR1 MNHNY and CDR2 SVGAGI (reference sequence).

V usage is TRBV7-3 and J usage is TRBJ1-5; D is unclear. The CDR3 is made up of 12 amino acids. Germline CDR1 reads SGHTA; CDR2 reads FQGTGA. Deletions cut 4 bases from V and 3 bases from J, with 4 bases between. The chain's CDR3 is CASSSINQPQHF. CDR3 nucleotides: TGTGCCAGCAGCTCAATCAATCAGCCCCAGCATTTT.

The chain links TRBV18 to TRBJ1-3; 8 nucleotides match TRBD1. The CDR3 is made up of 15 amino acids. Germline V lookup: CDR1 KGHSH, CDR2 LQKENI. J was trimmed by 0 bases and V by 6 bases; bases with no gene match: 4. In nucleotides, the CDR3 is TGTGCCAGCTCCGGGACAGGTTTCTCTGGAAACACCATATATTTT. Encoded protein: CASSGTGFSGNTIYF.

V usage is TRBV4-2 and J usage is TRBJ2-3, with D tentatively TRBD1 (7 bases). Between the trimmed V and J ends, which lost 2 bases and 2 bases, there was a span of 17 bases. There are 17 residues in the CDR3. Germline loops: CDR1 LGHNA, CDR2 YNFKEQ. The CDR3 reads CASSQKSSGGNTDTQYF. In DNA, the CDR3 is TGTGCCAGCAGCCAAAAATCCTCAGGGGGGAACACAGATACGCAGTATTTT.

The V call is TRBV2, the J call TRBJ1-2; unclear D gene. Deletions cut 8 bases from V and 13 bases from J, with 17 bases between. The CDR3 has 11 residues. The germline gives CDR1 SNHLY, CDR2 FYNNEI. The CDR3 here is CASRPPTVGTF. As DNA, the CDR3 is TGTGCCAGCCGGCCCCCTACTGTAGGCACCTTC.

This chain uses TRBV10-3 with TRBJ2-2; the D gene is possibly TRBD1 (6 bases). V was clipped by 6 bases and J by 1 base, with 6 bases between them. The CDR3 consists of 13 residues. Per the germline V gene, CDR1 is ENHRY and CDR2 is SYGVKD. The CDR3 coding sequence is TGTGCCATCAGGACAGGGAACACCGGGGAGCTGTTTTTT. It yields the protein CAIRTGNTGELFF.

This clone was seen a handful of times. The chain uses TRBV27 and TRBJ1-2, with D possibly being TRBD1 (6 bases). Between the trimmed V and J ends, which lost 8 bases and 3 bases, there was a span of 10 bases. CDR1 MNHEY and CDR2 SMNVEV come from the germline V gene (reference sequence). The CDR3 spans 12 residues. DNA for the CDR3: TGTGCCAGCTACAGGGTTGACTATGGCTACACCTTC. Amino acid sequence: CASYRVDYGYTF.

This clone was detected only once. This chain joins TRBV18 and TRBJ2-7; D is uncertain. Trimming took 4 bases from V and 0 from J, leaving 13 bases between them. The CDR3 contains 15 residues. The germline V gene encodes CDR1 KGHSH and CDR2 LQKENI. CDR3 in DNA: TGTGCCAGCTCACATACCCCGCCGACCTCCTACGAGCAGTACTTC. Protein sequence: CASSHTPPTSYEQYF.

The CDR3 DNA reads TGTGCCAGCAGTGAATTCCAGGACAGGGTGACAAGAGAGACCCAGTACTTC. Translated: CASSEFQDRVTRETQYF. This rearrangement joins TRBV2 to TRBJ2-5; 8 bases agree with TRBD1. CDR3 length: 17 residues. V trimming: 2 bases; J trimming: 4 bases; junction bases outside the gene matches: 12. Germline V CDR1 and CDR2: SNHLY, FYNNEI.

The chain is built from TRBV28 and TRBJ2-5; D not certain. Germline CDR1 and CDR2: MDHEN and SYDVKM. CDR3 length: 16 residues. The ends were cut back, 3 bases at V and 0 bases at J, with 14 bases in the middle. The CDR3 loop reads CASSFRTSTDQETQYF. The CDR3 coding sequence is TGTGCCAGCAGTTTCCGAACTTCTACTGACCAAGAGACCCAGTACTTC.

V usage is TRBV30 and J usage is TRBJ1-2, with D tentatively TRBD1 (5 bases). Per the germline V gene, CDR1 is GTSNPN and CDR2 is SVGIG (reference sequence). V gave up 3 bases and J gave up 7 bases, with 12 bases separating them. The CDR3 has 12 residues. The CDR3 DNA reads as TGTGCCTGGAGCGCAGGGCAGGGTGGCTACACCTTC. It yields the protein CAWSAGQGGYTF. Supplemented by reference TRBV30 and TRBJ1-2, the full variable domain reads SQTIHQWPATLVQPVGSPLSLECTVEGTSNPNLYWYRQAAGRGLQLLFYSVGIGQISSEVPQNLSASRPQDRQFILSSKKLLLSDSGFYLCAWSAGQGGYTFGSGTRLTVV.

V is TRBV4-2 and J is TRBJ1-1; D is perhaps TRBD1 (6 bases). This CDR3 is 12 amino acids long. V dropped 5 bases and J dropped 6 bases, with 10 bases sitting between them. Germline V gene sequence: CDR1 LGHNA, CDR2 YNFKEQ. CDR3 DNA sequence: TGTGCCAGCAGCTTGGGGGGGCCTGAAGCTTTCTTT. Residues: CASSLGGPEAFF.

The genes are TRBV7-2 and TRBJ1-1; D is uncertain. This CDR3 contains 12 residues. Deletions cut 1 base from V and 5 bases from J, with 5 bases between. The V gene's germline CDR1 is SGHTA and CDR2 FQGNSA. This chain's CDR3 is CASSLGWTEAFF. The CDR3 DNA is TGTGCCAGCAGCTTAGGGTGGACTGAAGCTTTCTTT. The full variable domain, its missing parts supplied by reference TRBV7-2 and TRBJ1-1, is GAGVSQSPSNKVTEKGKDVELRCDPISGHTALYWYRQSLGQGLEFLIYFQGNSAPDKSGLPSDRFSAERTGGSVSTLTIQRTQQEDSAVYLCASSLGWTEAFFGQGTRLTVV.

The rearrangement joins TRBV11-2 to TRBJ1-5; D may be TRBD1 (5 bases). The V gene's germline CDR1 is SGHAT and CDR2 FQNNGV. This CDR3 has 15 amino acids. Trimming removed 3 bases at V and 4 bases at J, with 13 bases between. The CDR3 protein is CASSLYQGMNQPQHF. CDR3 DNA: TGTGCCAGCAGCTTGTACCAGGGTATGAATCAGCCCCAGCATTTT.